The 10 T cell receptor beta chains given below trace back to one sample, sequenced in a study of T cell responses to AZD1222 COVID-19 vaccine. Some clones are missing from TCRdb's copy, which holds only in-frame ones; the method was immunoSEQ multiplex PCR. The sample has about 150,000 clones, 89% seen once; the top ten hold 4.5% to 6.5%. The sample here was peripheral blood, taken on day 0 of AZD1222 vaccination. The source of these receptors is an adult in good health.

This clone appeared a few times. This chain connects TRBV7-8 to TRBJ2-3; TRBD2 matches at 8 bases. The V and J ends lost 2 bases and 4 bases, in that order; junction bases with no gene match: 2. In germline, CDR1 is SGHVS, CDR2 FQNEAQ. The CDR3 is 14 amino acids. CDR3 DNA sequence: TGTGCCAGCAGCTTAAACGGGAGGGCAGATACGCAGTATTTT. Amino acid sequence: CASSLNGRADTQYF.

This chain uses TRBV11-2 with TRBJ2-7; 9 nucleotides align to TRBD1. CDR3 length: 13 residues. CDR1 and CDR2 (germline): SGHAT, FQNNGV. Trimming removed 8 bases from V and 3 bases from J; junction bases left unmatched: 5. CDR3 protein: CASGQGLRYEQYF. The CDR3 coding sequence is TGTGCCAGCGGACAGGGGCTGCGCTACGAGCAGTACTTC.

The V gene is TRBV5-1, the J gene TRBJ1-6, with D uncertain. V lost 4 bases and J lost 0, with 5 bases in between. Germline V gives CDR1 SGHRS, CDR2 YFSETQ. CDR3 length: 14 amino acids. CDR3 amino acids: CASSRASYNSPLHF. The CDR3 nucleotides read TGCGCCAGCAGCAGGGCCTCCTATAATTCACCCCTCCACTTT.

For this clone: The sample holds other DNA sequences that translate to the same CDR3. The chain uses TRBV12-3 or TRBV12-4 and TRBJ2-1; D remains unclear. Trimming took off 6 bases at V and 0 bases at J, with 0 bases between the two ends. The CDR3 length is 11 residues. Here the CDR3 reads CASSSYNEQFF. In DNA form, the CDR3 reads TGTGCCAGCAGCTCCTACAATGAGCAGTTCTTC.

The chain links TRBV7-2 to TRBJ2-5; D unclear. Between the trimmed V and J ends, which lost 3 bases and 2 bases, there was a span of 10 bases. Per germline, CDR1 SGHTA and CDR2 FQGNSA. The CDR3 sequence is 14 residues long. CDR3 nucleotide sequence: TGTGCCAGCAGCTTCCGGACGCAGCAAGAGACCCAGTACTTC. Its protein product is CASSFRTQQETQYF.

The V call is TRBV14, the J call TRBJ1-1, with 8 bases lining up with TRBD1. The germline V gene encodes CDR1 SGHDN and CDR2 FVKESK. The trim removed 4 bases at V and 1 base at J, leaving 5 bases unmatched. This CDR3 has 15 amino acids. In DNA form, the CDR3 reads TGTGCCAGCAGCCGGAGGGGGACAGGGAACACTGAAGCTTTCTTT. As protein: CASSRRGTGNTEAFF.

This clone has a count of ten or more. The V and J genes are TRBV19 and TRBJ1-1; D is perhaps TRBD1 (6 bases). This CDR3 comprises 13 residues. Germline loops: CDR1 LNHDA, CDR2 SQIVND (reference sequence). Trimming pared 9 bases from V and 7 bases from J, leaving 18 bases between. The CDR3 region is CASGERGAYEAFF. The CDR3 DNA is TGTGCCAGCGGGGAAAGGGGGGCCTATGAAGCTTTCTTT.

V gene TRBV9 combines with J gene TRBJ2-5, with a tentative D call TRBD2 (5 bases). CDR3 length equals 15 residues. In germline, CDR1 is SGDLS, CDR2 YYNGEE. V lost 1 base and J 4 bases, leaving 14 bases between the germline ends. The CDR3 nucleotides are TGTGCCAGCAGCGTATCGGGGTTACACCGAGAGACCCAGTACTTC. It translates to CASSVSGLHRETQYF.

The genes are TRBV5-1 and TRBJ2-1; D is unclear. The germline V and J ends were trimmed by 0 bases and 6 bases, with 10 bases remaining between them. Germline-derived CDR1 and CDR2 are SGHRS and YFSETQ. This CDR3 has 14 residues. The CDR3 protein is CASSLVWQSNEQFF. The CDR3 bases are TGCGCCAGCAGCTTGGTCTGGCAAAGCAATGAGCAGTTCTTC. Looking up the rest from reference TRBV5-1 and TRBJ2-1 gives the full variable domain: KAGVTQTPRYLIKTRGQQVTLSCSPISGHRSVSWYQQTPGQGLQFLFEYFSETQRNKGNFPGRFSGRQFSNSRSEMNVSTLELGDSALYLCASSLVWQSNEQFFGPGTRLTVL.

The chain couples TRBV28 to TRBJ2-7; 8 nucleotides agree with TRBD1. Germline V CDR1 and CDR2: MDHEN, SYDVKM. Trimming removed 7 bases from V and 3 bases from J; junction bases left unmatched: 8. The CDR3 loop spans 14 amino acids. CDR3 nucleotide sequence: TGTGCCAGCACTTTTGGGACAGGAGTCTACGAGCAGTACTTC. Translated: CASTFGTGVYEQYF.